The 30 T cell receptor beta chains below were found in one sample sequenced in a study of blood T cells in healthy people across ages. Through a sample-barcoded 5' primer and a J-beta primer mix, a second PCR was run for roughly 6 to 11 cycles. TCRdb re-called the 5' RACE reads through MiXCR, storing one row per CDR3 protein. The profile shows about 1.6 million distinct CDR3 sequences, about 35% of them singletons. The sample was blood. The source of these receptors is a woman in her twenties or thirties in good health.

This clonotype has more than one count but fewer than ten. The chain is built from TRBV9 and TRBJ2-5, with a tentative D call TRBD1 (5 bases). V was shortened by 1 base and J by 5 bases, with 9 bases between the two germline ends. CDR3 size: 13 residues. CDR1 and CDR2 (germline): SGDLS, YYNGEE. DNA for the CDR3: TGTGCCAGCAGCGTAAATCACAGGGAGACCCAGTACTTC. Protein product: CASSVNHRETQYF.

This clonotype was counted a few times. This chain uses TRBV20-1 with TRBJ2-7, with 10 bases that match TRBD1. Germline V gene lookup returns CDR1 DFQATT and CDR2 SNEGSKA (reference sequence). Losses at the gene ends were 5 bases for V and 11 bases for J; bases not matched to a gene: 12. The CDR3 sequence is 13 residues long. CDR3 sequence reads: CSAGKPGQGFKYF. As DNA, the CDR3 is TGCAGTGCTGGAAAACCGGGACAGGGGTTTAAGTACTTC.

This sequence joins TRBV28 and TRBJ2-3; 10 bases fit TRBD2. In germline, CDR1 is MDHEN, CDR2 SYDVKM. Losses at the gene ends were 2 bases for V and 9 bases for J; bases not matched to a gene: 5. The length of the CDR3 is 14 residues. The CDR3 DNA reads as TGTGCCAGCAGTTTAATCCTAGCGGGGGACACGCAGTATTTT. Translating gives CASSLILAGDTQYF.

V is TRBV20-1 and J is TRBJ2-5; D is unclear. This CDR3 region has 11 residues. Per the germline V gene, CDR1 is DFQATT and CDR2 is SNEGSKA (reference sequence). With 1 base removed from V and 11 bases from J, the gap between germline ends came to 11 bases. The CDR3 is CSARVSLEQYF. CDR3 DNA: TGCAGTGCTAGAGTGAGTTTGGAGCAGTACTTC.

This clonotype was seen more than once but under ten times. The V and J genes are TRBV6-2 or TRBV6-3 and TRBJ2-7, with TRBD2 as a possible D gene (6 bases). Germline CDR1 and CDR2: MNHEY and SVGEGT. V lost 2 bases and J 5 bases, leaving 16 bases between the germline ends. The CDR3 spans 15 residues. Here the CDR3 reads CASSYEGSGEDEQYF. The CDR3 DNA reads TGTGCCAGCAGTTACGAGGGTAGCGGAGAGGACGAGCAGTACTTC.

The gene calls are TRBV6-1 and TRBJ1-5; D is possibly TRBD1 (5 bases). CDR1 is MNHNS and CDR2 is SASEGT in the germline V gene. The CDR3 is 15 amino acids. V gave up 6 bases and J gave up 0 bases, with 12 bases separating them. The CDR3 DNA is TGTGCCAGCAGCGCCGGGACTTATAGCAATCAGCCCCAGCATTTT. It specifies CASSAGTYSNQPQHF.

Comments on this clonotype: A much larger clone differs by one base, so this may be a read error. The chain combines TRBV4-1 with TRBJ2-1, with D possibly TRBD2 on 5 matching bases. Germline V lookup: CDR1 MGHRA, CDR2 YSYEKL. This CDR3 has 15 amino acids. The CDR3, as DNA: TGCGCCGGCAGCCAAGATCGGGGTACCTACAATGAGCAGTTCTTC. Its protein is CAGSQDRGTYNEQFF.

CDR3 bases: TGTGCCAGCAGCCGGTACCCTGGTACCTACGAGCAGTACTTC. This gives the protein CASSRYPGTYEQYF. The chain joins TRBV3-1 to TRBJ2-7; unclear D gene. CDR3 length: 14 residues. The germline CDR1 and CDR2 sequences are LGHDT and YNNKEL (reference sequence). V lost 4 bases to trimming and J lost 2 bases, with 12 bases between them.

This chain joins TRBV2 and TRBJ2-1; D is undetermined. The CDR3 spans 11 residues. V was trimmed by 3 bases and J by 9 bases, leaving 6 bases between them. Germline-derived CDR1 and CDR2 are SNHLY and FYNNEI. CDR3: CASSESSEQFF. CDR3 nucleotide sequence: TGTGCCAGCAGTGAGAGCAGTGAGCAGTTCTTC.

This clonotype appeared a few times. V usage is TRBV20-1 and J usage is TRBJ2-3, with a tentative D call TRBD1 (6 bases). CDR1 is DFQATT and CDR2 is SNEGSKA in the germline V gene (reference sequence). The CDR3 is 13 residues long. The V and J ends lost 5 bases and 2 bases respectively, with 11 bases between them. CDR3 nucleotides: TGCAGTGCTGGAGGACAGAACACAGATACGCAGTATTTT. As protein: CSAGGQNTDTQYF.

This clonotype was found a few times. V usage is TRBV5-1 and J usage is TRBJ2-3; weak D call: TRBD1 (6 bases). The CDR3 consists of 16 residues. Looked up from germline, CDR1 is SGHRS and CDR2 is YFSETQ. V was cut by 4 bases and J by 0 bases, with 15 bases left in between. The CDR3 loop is CASSQGRDTSTDTQYF. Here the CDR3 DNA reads TGCGCCAGCAGCCAGGGAAGGGACACAAGCACAGATACGCAGTATTTT.

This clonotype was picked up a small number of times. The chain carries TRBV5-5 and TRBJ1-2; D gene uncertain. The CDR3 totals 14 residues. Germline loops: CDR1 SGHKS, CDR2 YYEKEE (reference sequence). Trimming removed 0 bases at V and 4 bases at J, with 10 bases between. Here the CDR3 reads CASSLVGSGYGYTF. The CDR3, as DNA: TGTGCCAGCAGCTTGGTCGGATCGGGCTATGGCTACACCTTC.

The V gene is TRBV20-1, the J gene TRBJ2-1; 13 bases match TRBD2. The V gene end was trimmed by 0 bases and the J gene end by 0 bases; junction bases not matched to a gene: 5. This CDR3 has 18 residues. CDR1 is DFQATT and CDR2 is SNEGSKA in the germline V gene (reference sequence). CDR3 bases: TGCAGTGCTAGAGAGACTAGCGGGGGGTCTAGCTCCTACAATGAGCAGTTCTTC. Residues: CSARETSGGSSSYNEQFF.

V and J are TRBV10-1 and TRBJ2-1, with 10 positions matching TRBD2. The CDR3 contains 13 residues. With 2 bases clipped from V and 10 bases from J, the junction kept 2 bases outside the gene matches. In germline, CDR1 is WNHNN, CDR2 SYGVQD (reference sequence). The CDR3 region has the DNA TGCGCCAGCAGTGAGCTAGCGGGAGAGGAGCAGTTCTTC. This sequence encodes CASSELAGEEQFF.

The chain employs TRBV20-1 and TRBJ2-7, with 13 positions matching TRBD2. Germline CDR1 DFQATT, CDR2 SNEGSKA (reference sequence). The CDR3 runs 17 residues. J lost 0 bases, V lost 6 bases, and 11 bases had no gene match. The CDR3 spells CSARLLLAGGPSYEQYF. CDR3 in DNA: TGCAGTGCCCGTTTGTTACTAGCGGGAGGGCCCTCCTACGAGCAGTACTTC.

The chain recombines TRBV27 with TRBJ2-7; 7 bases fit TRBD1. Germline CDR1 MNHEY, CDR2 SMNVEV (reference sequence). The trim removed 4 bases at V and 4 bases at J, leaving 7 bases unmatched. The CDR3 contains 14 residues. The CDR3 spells CASSWGTAGYEQYF. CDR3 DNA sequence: TGTGCCAGCAGTTGGGGGACAGCCGGGTACGAGCAGTACTTC.

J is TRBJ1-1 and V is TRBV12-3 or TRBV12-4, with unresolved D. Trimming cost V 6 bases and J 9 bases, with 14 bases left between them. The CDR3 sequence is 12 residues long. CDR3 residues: CASSRTRAKAFF. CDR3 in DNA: TGTGCCAGCAGCCGAACAAGAGCCAAAGCTTTCTTT.

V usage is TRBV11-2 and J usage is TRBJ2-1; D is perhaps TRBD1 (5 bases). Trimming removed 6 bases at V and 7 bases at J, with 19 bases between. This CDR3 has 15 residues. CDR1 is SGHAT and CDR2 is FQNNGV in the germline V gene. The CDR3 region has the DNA TGTGCCAGCAGGTGCCTCAGGGAAGGTTGGAATGAGCAGTTCTTC. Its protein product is CASRCLREGWNEQFF.

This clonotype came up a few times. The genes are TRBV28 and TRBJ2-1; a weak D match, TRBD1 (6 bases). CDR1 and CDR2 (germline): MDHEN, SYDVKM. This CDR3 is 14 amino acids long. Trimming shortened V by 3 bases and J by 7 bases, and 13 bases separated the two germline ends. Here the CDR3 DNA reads TGTGCCAGCAGTTTCAGCAGGGGATCGAATGAGCAGTTCTTC. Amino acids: CASSFSRGSNEQFF.

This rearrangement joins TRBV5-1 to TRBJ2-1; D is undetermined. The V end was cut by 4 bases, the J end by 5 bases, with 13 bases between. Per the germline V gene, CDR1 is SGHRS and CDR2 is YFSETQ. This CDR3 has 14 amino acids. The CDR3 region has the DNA TGCGCCAGCAGCGCCGCCCGCCCAGACAATGAGCAGTTCTTC. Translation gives CASSAARPDNEQFF.

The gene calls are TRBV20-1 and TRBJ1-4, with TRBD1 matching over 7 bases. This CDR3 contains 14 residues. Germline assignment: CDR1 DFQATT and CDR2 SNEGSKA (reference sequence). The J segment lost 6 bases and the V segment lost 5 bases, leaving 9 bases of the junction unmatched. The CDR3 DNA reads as TGCAGTGCTTTACAGGGGCTCCGGGATGAAAAACTGTTTTTT. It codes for CSALQGLRDEKLFF.

CDR3: CASSALLARTDTQYF. The CDR3 DNA is TGTGCCAGCAGCGCCCTACTAGCCCGCACAGATACGCAGTATTTT. The gene calls are TRBV9 and TRBJ2-3, with D possibly being TRBD2 (6 bases). Deletions cut 3 bases from V and 1 base from J, with 12 bases between. Germline-derived CDR1 and CDR2 are SGDLS and YYNGEE. The CDR3 consists of 15 residues.

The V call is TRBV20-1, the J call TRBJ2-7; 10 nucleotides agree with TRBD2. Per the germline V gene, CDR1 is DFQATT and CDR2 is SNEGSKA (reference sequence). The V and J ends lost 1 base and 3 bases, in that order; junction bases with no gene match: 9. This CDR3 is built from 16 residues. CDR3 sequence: CSARVLRSGRSYEQYF. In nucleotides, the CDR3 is TGCAGTGCTAGAGTCCTACGTAGCGGGAGGAGCTACGAGCAGTACTTC.

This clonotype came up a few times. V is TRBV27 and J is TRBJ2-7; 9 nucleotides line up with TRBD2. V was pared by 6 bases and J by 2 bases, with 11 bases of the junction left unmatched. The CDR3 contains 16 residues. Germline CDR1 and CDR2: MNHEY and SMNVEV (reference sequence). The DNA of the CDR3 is TGTGCCAGCAGCCGGGTCGGCGGGGGGGCCCCCTACGAGCAGTACTTC. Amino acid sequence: CASSRVGGGAPYEQYF.

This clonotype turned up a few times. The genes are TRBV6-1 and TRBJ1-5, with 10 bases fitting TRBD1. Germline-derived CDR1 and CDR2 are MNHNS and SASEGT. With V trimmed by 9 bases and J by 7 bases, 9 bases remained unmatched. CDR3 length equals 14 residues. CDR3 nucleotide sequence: TGTGCCAGTTGGTGGGACAGGGGAGGCCAGCCCCAGCATTTT. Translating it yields CASWWDRGGQPQHF.

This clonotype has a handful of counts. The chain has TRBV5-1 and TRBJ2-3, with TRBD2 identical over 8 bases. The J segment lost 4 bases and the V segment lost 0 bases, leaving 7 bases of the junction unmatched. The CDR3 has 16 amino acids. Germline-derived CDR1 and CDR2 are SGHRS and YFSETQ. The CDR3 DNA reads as TGCGCCAGCAGCTTGGTAGGCGGGGGGCCGGCAGATACGCAGTATTTT. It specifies CASSLVGGGPADTQYF.

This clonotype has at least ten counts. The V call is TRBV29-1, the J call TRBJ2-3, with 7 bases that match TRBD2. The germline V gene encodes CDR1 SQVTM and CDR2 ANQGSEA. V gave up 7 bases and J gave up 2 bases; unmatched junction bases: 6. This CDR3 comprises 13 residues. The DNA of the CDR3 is TGCAGCGCAGGGAGGGACTCCACAGATACGCAGTATTTT. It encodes CSAGRDSTDTQYF.

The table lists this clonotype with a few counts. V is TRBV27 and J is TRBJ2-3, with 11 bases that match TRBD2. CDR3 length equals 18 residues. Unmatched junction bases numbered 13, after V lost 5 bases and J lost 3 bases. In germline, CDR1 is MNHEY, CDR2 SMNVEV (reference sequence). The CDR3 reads CASSLEGLADMETDTQYF. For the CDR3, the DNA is TGTGCCAGCAGTCTGGAGGGACTAGCGGATATGGAGACAGATACGCAGTATTTT.

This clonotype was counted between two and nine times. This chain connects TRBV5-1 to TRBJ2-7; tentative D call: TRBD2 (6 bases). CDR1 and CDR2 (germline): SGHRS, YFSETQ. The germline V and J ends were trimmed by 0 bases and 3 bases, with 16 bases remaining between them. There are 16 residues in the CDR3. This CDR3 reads CASSLALTGVHYEQYF. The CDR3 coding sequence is TGCGCCAGCAGCTTGGCGCTAACGGGAGTCCACTACGAGCAGTACTTC. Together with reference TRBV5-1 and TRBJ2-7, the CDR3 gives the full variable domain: KAGVTQTPRYLIKTRGQQVTLSCSPISGHRSVSWYQQTPGQGLQFLFEYFSETQRNKGNFPGRFSGRQFSNSRSEMNVSTLELGDSALYLCASSLALTGVHYEQYFGPGTRLTVT.

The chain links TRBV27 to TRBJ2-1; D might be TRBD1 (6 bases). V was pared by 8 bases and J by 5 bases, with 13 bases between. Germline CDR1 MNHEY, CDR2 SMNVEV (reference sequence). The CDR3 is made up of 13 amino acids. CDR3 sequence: CASRRDMNNEQFF. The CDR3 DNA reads TGTGCCAGCCGCCGGGACATGAACAATGAGCAGTTCTTC.